This T cell receptor beta chain stems from a study of identical twins. After template switching added a universal primer site, the resulting cDNA carried unique molecular identifiers. From the 5' RACE reads, TCRdb called clonotypes with MiXCR, one entry per CDR3 protein. The sample holds hundreds of thousands of distinct CDR3 sequences; approximately 8% are singletons and the top ten take more than 2%. Germline CDR1 is SEHNR and CDR2 is FQNEAQ (reference sequence). V lost 3 bases and J 8 bases, leaving 10 bases between the germline ends. The CDR3 runs 12 residues. All donors comprised healthy Caucasians. These data were also reused for a study on yellow fever vaccine responses in identical twins. From that study: After vaccination, twins' T cell response reportedly seemed partly convergent, partly personalized.

Sequenced input: memory (CD45RO+) T cells sorted from blood. This receptor was taken from a young woman in good health. The chain combines TRBV7-9 with TRBJ1-2; D remains ambiguous. CDR3 loop: CASSFLGGGYTF. CDR3 bases: TGTGCCAGCAGCTTCCTCGGAGGAGGCTACACCTTC.